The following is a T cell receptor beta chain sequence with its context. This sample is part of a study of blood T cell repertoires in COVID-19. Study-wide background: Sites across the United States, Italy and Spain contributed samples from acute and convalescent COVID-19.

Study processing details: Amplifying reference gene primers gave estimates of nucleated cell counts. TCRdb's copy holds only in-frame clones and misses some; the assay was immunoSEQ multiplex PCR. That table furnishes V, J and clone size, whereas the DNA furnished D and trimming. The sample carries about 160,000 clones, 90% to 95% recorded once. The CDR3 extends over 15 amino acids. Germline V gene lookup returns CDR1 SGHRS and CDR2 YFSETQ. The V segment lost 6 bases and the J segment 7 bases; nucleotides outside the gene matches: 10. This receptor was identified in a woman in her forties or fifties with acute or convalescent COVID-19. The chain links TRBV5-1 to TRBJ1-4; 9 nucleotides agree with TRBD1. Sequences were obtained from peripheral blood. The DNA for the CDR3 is TGCGCCAGCACTACCGGGGGACAGGGTCGTGAAAAACTGTTTTTT. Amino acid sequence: CASTTGGQGREKLFF.